Listed below are T cell receptor beta chains from one sample, sequenced in a study of OX40 agonist ivuxolimab in advanced cancers. The assay was immunoSEQ multiplex PCR, and TCRdb's table has in-frame clones only and misses some. The table has tens of thousands of clones, just under 80% seen once. The sequencing used CD4+ or CD8+ T cells sorted from blood, collected in a trial of the OX40 agonist ivuxolimab. Receptor source: an adult with an advanced solid tumor such as melanoma, head and neck, liver or kidney cancer. CDR3s include the opening cysteine and the closing phenylalanine or tryptophan. D genes are given only for firm matches. Size is stated for part of the rows, as once, few or many counts, or as a class when the clone is expanded.

J,size,V,D,DNA,CDR3
TRBJ2-5,.,TRBV4-1,.,TGCGCCAGCAGCCGCGGACGGCAAGAGACCCAGTACTTC,CASSRGRQETQYF
TRBJ2-1,.,TRBV10-3,TRBD2,TGTGCCATCAGTGAGGGACTAGCGGGAAATGAGCAGTTCTTC,CAISEGLAGNEQFF
TRBJ2-1,.,TRBV2,.,TGTGCCAGCAGTGCCGGCCTCTACAATGAGCAGTTCTTC,CASSAGLYNEQFF
TRBJ1-2,.,TRBV30,.,TGTGCCTGGAGTGTTTTTCGGGGAGGGATGGGCGGCTACACCTTC,CAWSVFRGGMGGYTF
TRBJ2-7,.,TRBV28,.,TGTGCCAGCAGTTTTTTGAAGAATTCCTACGAGCAGTACTTC,CASSFLKNSYEQYF
TRBJ2-5,.,TRBV7-2,.,TGTGCCAGCAGCTTAGCTGTCAGGCCCAGGGGAGAGACCCAGTACTTC,CASSLAVRPRGETQYF
TRBJ1-2,.,TRBV9,.,TGTGCCACCGCCCGTGGGGCCAGCTACACCTTC,CATARGASYTF
TRBJ2-1,.,TRBV4-1,.,TGCGCCAGCAGCCAAGATTATGAGAACAATGAGCAGTTCTTC,CASSQDYENNEQFF
TRBJ2-5,.,TRBV7-8,TRBD2,TGTGCCAGCAGTCGGGGGAGGGTAGGACAAGAGACCCAGTACTTC,CASSRGRVGQETQYF
TRBJ1-1,once,TRBV5-6,TRBD1,TGTGCCAGCAGCTACGGAACAGGGGTGGCGGGCACTGAAGCTTTCTTT,CASSYGTGVAGTEAFF
TRBJ1-1,once,TRBV5-4,.,TGTGCCAGCAGCCGCAAGGGGGGGGCAGCGACTGAAGCTTTCTTT,CASSRKGGAATEAFF
TRBJ2-3,.,TRBV19,.,TGTGCCAGTAGGGGACGGGGCAGGGAACTTCGGGATACGCAGTATTTT,CASRGRGRELRDTQYF
TRBJ2-3,.,TRBV12-5,TRBD2,TGTGCTAGTGGTCTTAGCGGGGGGGCAGATACGCAGTATTTT,CASGLSGGADTQYF
TRBJ1-5,.,TRBV7-9,.,TGTGCCAGCAGCCCCGGCTCTGGCAGCAATCAGCCCCAGCATTTT,CASSPGSGSNQPQHF
TRBJ1-3,.,TRBV5-6,.,TGTGCCAGCAGCGCCTACTCTGGAAACACCATATATTTT,CASSAYSGNTIYF
TRBJ1-2,.,TRBV5-1,TRBD1,TGCGCCAGCAGCCCGGGACAGAACTATGGCTACACCTTC,CASSPGQNYGYTF
TRBJ2-6,.,TRBV5-1,TRBD1,TGCGCCAGCAGCTTGGAGGGACAGGGTTCTCTTTTAGACTCTGGGGCCAACGTCCTGACTTTC,CASSLEGQGSLLDSGANVLTF
TRBJ1-6,.,TRBV6-5,.,TGTGCCAGCTTTCGTGACTCTGGTTCACCCCTCCACTTT,CASFRDSGSPLHF
TRBJ2-5,.,TRBV5-1,.,TGCGCCAGCGGAAGGGAGACCCAGTACTTC,CASGRETQYF
TRBJ2-7,.,TRBV30,.,TGTGCCTGGAGAGGGAAAGTCAGGGGCTCCTACGAGCAGTACTTC,CAWRGKVRGSYEQYF
TRBJ1-2,.,TRBV7-2,.,TGTGCCAGCAGCCCCGCCTCGGGAAGGGATGGCTACACCTTC,CASSPASGRDGYTF
TRBJ2-7,.,TRBV6-1,TRBD1,TGTGCCAGCCCCCCTACCGGGACAGCCCCCTACGAGCAGTACTTC,CASPPTGTAPYEQYF
TRBJ2-3,.,TRBV7-9,TRBD1,TGTGCCAGCAGGACAGGGGGATCAAGAACAGATACGCAGTATTTT,CASRTGGSRTDTQYF
TRBJ2-7,.,TRBV5-4,.,TGTGCCAGCAGCTTCGGGGCCGGGTCCTACGAGCAGTACTTC,CASSFGAGSYEQYF
TRBJ1-4,.,TRBV9,.,TGTGCCAGCAGCGTAGCAACAACTAATGAAAAACTGTTTTTT,CASSVATTNEKLFF
TRBJ2-3,once,TRBV18,TRBD2,TGTGCCAGCTCACCCGGGAGGCTAGGCACAGATACGCAGTATTTT,CASSPGRLGTDTQYF
TRBJ2-7,.,TRBV18,.,TGTGCCAGCTCACCGACCGGGACACCAGAGCAGTACTTC,CASSPTGTPEQYF
TRBJ2-2,.,TRBV9,.,TGTGCCAGCAGCGTAGATGGCTACACCGGGGAGCTGTTTTTT,CASSVDGYTGELFF
TRBJ1-3,once,TRBV6-1,.,TGTGCCAGCAGTGAAGGGGCAGCAGGAAACACCATATATTTT,CASSEGAAGNTIYF
TRBJ2-7,.,TRBV7-6,.,TGTGCCAGCAGCGAGTCCCCCGGCTACGAGCAGTACTTC,CASSESPGYEQYF
TRBJ1-6,once,TRBV6-6,TRBD1,TGTGCCAGCAGTCGTTTACAGGGGGAGGCTCCCCTCCACTTT,CASSRLQGEAPLHF
TRBJ1-1,.,TRBV11-2,.,TGTGCCAGCAGCTTAGGGCCAGGGTCGAACACTGAAGCTTTCTTT,CASSLGPGSNTEAFF
TRBJ1-3,.,TRBV7-9,TRBD1,TGTGCCAGCAGCCCCAGGGGGCCCTCAAAGCCCTCTGGAAACACCATATATTTT,CASSPRGPSKPSGNTIYF
TRBJ2-2,.,TRBV7-2,.,TGTGCCAGCAGCTTAGCTGGGCGTCGGGGCACCGGGGAGCTGTTTTTT,CASSLAGRRGTGELFF
TRBJ1-2,.,TRBV4-3,.,TGCGCCAGCAGCCAAGATTCTCAGGAGGGGAGAAGTGGCTACACCTTC,CASSQDSQEGRSGYTF
TRBJ1-2,.,TRBV18,TRBD1,TGTGCCAGCTCACCGCGTTCTGACAGGGAAGGGGGCTACACCTTC,CASSPRSDREGGYTF
TRBJ1-6,.,TRBV7-9,.,TGTGCCAGCAGCTTACGGATGGAGGGAATTGCTTCACCCCCCCACTTT,CASSLRMEGIASPPHF
TRBJ2-2,.,TRBV5-1,TRBD2,TGCGCCAGCAGCTTTGTGGTGGGGACTAGCGGGAACACCGGGGAGCTGTTTTTT,CASSFVVGTSGNTGELFF
TRBJ2-2,.,TRBV11-2,.,TGTGCCAGCAGCTCCAGGAAGAGAAATGTTCAAACTAACACCGGGGAGCTGTTTTTT,CASSSRKRNVQTNTGELFF
TRBJ2-3,.,TRBV5-1,TRBD2,TGCGCCAGCAGCTTGGCAGCGGGGGACATCACAGATACGCAGTATTTT,CASSLAAGDITDTQYF
TRBJ1-4,.,TRBV5-6,.,TGTGCCAGCAGCGAGGACCGGACGGGGTATGAAAAACTGTTTTTT,CASSEDRTGYEKLFF
TRBJ1-4,.,TRBV18,TRBD1,TGTGCCAGCTCACCACCGGTGTGGACAGGGGACGATGAAAAACTGTTTTTT,CASSPPVWTGDDEKLFF
TRBJ2-7,.,TRBV11-2,.,TGTGCCAGCAGCTTAGGGGGTAGCACCTACGAGCAGTACTTC,CASSLGGSTYEQYF
TRBJ2-1,.,TRBV11-2,TRBD1,TGTGCCAGCAGCTTAGGGCAGGGGGCGTACAATGAGCAGTTCTTC,CASSLGQGAYNEQFF
TRBJ1-1,.,TRBV5-1,.,TGCGCCAGCAGCTTAAGGATAGGGGGCACTGAAGCTTTCTTT,CASSLRIGGTEAFF
TRBJ1-1,.,TRBV5-1,.,TGCGCCAGCAGCTTGGCGGAGAACACTGAAGCTTTCTTT,CASSLAENTEAFF
TRBJ2-3,.,TRBV30,.,TGTGCCTGGAGTGAGGGATTAGCGACAGATACGCAGTATTTT,CAWSEGLATDTQYF
TRBJ2-3,.,TRBV6-1,.,TGTGCCAGCAACTTGAGGAACCTTTTCACAGATACGCAGTATTTT,CASNLRNLFTDTQYF
TRBJ2-7,.,TRBV9,.,TGTGCCCTTACCCGGGCTGGGGGTGGATCCTACGAGCAGTACTTC,CALTRAGGGSYEQYF
TRBJ2-2,.,TRBV7-9,.,TGTGCCAGCAGCTCCCTCTTTCCCGGGGAGCTGTTTTTT,CASSSLFPGELFF
TRBJ1-5,once,TRBV28,TRBD1,TGTGCCAGCAGTTTACGGCAGGGGGCGAATTTAGGTCAGCCCCAGCATTTT,CASSLRQGANLGQPQHF
TRBJ1-1,.,TRBV9,.,TGTGCCAGCAGCGTAGAGGGCAGGGAAAGCACTGAAGCTTTCTTT,CASSVEGRESTEAFF
TRBJ1-1,.,TRBV7-2,.,TGTGCCAGCAGTCGTGACACTGAAGCTTTCTTT,CASSRDTEAFF
TRBJ2-2,.,TRBV4-1,.,TGCGCCAGCAGCCTCCGCGGGACTTCCCCAACCGGGGAGCTGTTTTTT,CASSLRGTSPTGELFF
TRBJ2-5,.,TRBV7-2,TRBD2,TGTGCCAGCAGCCCTCCGGGACTAGCGGGGCCGGGAGAGACCCAGTACTTC,CASSPPGLAGPGETQYF